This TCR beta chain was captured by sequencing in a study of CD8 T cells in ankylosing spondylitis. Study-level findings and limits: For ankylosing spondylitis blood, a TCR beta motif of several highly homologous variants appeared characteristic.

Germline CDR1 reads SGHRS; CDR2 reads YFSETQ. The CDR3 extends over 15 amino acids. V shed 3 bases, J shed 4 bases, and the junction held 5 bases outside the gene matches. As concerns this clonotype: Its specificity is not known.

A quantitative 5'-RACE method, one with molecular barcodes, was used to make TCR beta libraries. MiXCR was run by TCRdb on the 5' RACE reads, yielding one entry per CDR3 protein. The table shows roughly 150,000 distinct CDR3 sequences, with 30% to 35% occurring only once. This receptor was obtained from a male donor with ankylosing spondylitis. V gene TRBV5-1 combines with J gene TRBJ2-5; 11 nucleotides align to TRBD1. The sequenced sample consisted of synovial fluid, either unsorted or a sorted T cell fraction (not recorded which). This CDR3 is CASSSGTGGTETQYF. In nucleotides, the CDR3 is TGCGCCAGCAGCTCCGGGACAGGGGGAACAGAGACCCAGTACTTC.